This TCR beta chain was captured in a study of shared clonotypes between healthy human individuals. Per the germline V gene, CDR1 is SQVTM and CDR2 is ANQGSEA. J was trimmed by 3 bases and V by 4 bases; bases with no gene match: 5. This CDR3 has 14 amino acids. Method: immunoSEQ multiplex PCR; TCRdb's copy keeps in-frame clones and lacks some. This table has 490,000 or so clones, approximately 80% appearing once. Sequencing was performed on PBMCs. The chain uses TRBV29-1 and TRBJ1-2; TRBD1 aligns across 10 bases. This TCR was sampled from a woman aged 40 to 50 in good health. Some clones in this sample may be carry-over from other donors' samples. This CDR3 reads CSVGGTGAHYGYTF. CDR3 coding DNA: TGCAGCGTTGGAGGGACAGGGGCGCACTATGGCTACACCTTC.